This T cell receptor beta chain was captured by sequencing in a study of cytomegalovirus exposure and HLA in healthy donors. About the study: Earlier results showed 90 million to 130 million unique TCR beta sequences derived from approximately 170 million T cells.

The PCR used 60 Vbeta and 13 Jbeta primers. Clones were read by immunoSEQ multiplex PCR, and TCRdb kept only the in-frame ones, dropping some. The sample lists 170,000 or so clones; 70% to 85% were seen once. With regard to this clone: The junction does not match germline at one end; this may be a read error.

This cohort consisted of healthy bone marrow donors. CDR1 and CDR2 (germline): MNHNS, SASEGT. This CDR3 has 19 amino acids. The sequence was collected from a man between 45 and 60 years old in good health and CMV-seropositive. Sample: PBMCs. The chain uses TRBV6-1 and TRBJ2-1, with D tentatively TRBD1 (6 bases). The CDR3 spells CASREAPGTPLGSYNEQFF. The CDR3 DNA is TGTGCCAGCAGAGAAGCCCCCGGGACACCTCTTGGCTCCTACAATGAGCAGTTCTTC.